These T cell receptor beta chains were read from a single sample in a study of graft-versus-host responses after intestinal transplantation. Antigen specificity for these receptors is unknown. This table comes from immunoSEQ multiplex PCR, and its TCRdb copy is limited to in-frame clones, with some not included. The table records over 100,000 clones, roughly 91% of them present only once. The sample consisted of unstimulated CD4+ T cells sorted from spleen or lymph node cells, taken before intestinal transplant. These receptors were obtained from a human donor who received an intestinal transplant. CDR3s include the opening cysteine and the closing phenylalanine or tryptophan. Each record gives: clone size, D gene, V gene, J gene, CDR3 protein, CDR3 DNA. D genes are given only for firm matches. Size tells how often a clone was seen (once, few, many) or the class of an expanded clone, and some rows leave it out.

.,TRBD1,TRBV28,TRBJ2-7,CASSPLLGGGRDSSYEQYF,TGTGCCAGCAGTCCCCTTTTGGGTGGGGGCCGGGACAGTTCCTACGAGCAGTACTTC
once,.,TRBV9,TRBJ2-1,CASSVETGTNEQFF,TGTGCCAGCAGCGTAGAAACAGGGACGAATGAGCAGTTCTTC
.,.,TRBV7-3,TRBJ2-3,CASSPTRGYTDTQYF,TGTGCCAGCAGCCCGACTAGGGGATACACAGATACGCAGTATTTT
once,.,TRBV11-2,TRBJ2-1,CASSPRREHEQFF,TGTGCCAGCAGCCCCAGACGGGAGCATGAGCAGTTCTTC
.,.,TRBV28,TRBJ2-7,CASSSTIAYEQYF,TGTGCCAGCAGTTCGACAATCGCCTACGAGCAGTACTTC
.,TRBD1,TRBV19,TRBJ1-5,CATRGGRGQGQPQHF,TGTGCCACCCGAGGGGGCAGGGGGCAGGGTCAGCCCCAGCATTTT
.,TRBD1,TRBV11-2,TRBJ2-7,CASSLLQGALMYEQYF,TGTGCCAGCAGCTTACTTCAGGGGGCGCTGATGTACGAGCAGTACTTC
.,.,TRBV15,TRBJ2-3,CATSRGGLSALSTDTQYF,TGTGCCACCAGCAGAGGGGGCCTTAGCGCCCTGAGCACAGATACGCAGTATTTT
.,.,TRBV25-1,TRBJ1-3,CASSGSSSNTIYF,TGTGCCAGCAGTGGCAGTTCTTCAAACACCATATATTTT
once,TRBD2,TRBV5-1,TRBJ2-1,CASKENSGELGQFF,TGCGCCAGCAAGGAGAATAGCGGGGAGTTGGGGCAGTTCTTC
.,TRBD2,TRBV9,TRBJ2-4,CASSVDGLAGTNQYF,TGTGCCAGCAGCGTAGACGGTCTAGCGGGAACCAATCAGTACTTC
.,TRBD1,TRBV7-2,TRBJ1-1,CASSPWTGDTEAFF,TGTGCCAGCAGCCCGTGGACAGGGGACACTGAAGCTTTCTTT
.,.,TRBV5-1,TRBJ2-5,CASSLGSHAYQETQYF,TGCGCCAGCAGCTTGGGGTCCCACGCGTACCAAGAGACCCAGTACTTC
once,.,TRBV7-3,TRBJ2-7,CASSLVQGHEQYF,TGTGCCAGCAGCTTAGTTCAGGGCCACGAGCAGTACTTC
.,TRBD1,TRBV9,TRBJ2-2,CASSAAGGLNTGELFF,TGTGCCAGCAGCGCCGCAGGGGGCCTCAACACCGGGGAGCTGTTTTTT
.,TRBD2,TRBV25-1,TRBJ2-5,CASSEMTGGARVETQYF,TGTGCCAGCAGTGAAATGACGGGAGGTGCGAGGGTAGAGACCCAGTACTTC
.,TRBD1,TRBV18,TRBJ1-1,CASSPDRATEAFF,TGTGCCAGCTCACCGGACAGGGCGACTGAAGCTTTCTTT
.,TRBD2,TRBV7-8,TRBJ2-7,CASSPTTGTRVGEQYF,TGTGCCAGCAGCCCAACGACCGGGACTAGAGTCGGGGAGCAGTACTTC
.,.,TRBV28,TRBJ1-2,CASSLPGQGKDGYTF,TGTGCCAGCAGTCTCCCTGGGCAGGGGAAGGATGGCTACACCTTC
.,.,TRBV30,TRBJ1-5,CAWSAPPPGVGGQPQHF,TGTGCCTGGAGCGCCCCGCCCCCAGGGGTGGGTGGTCAGCCCCAGCATTTT
.,TRBD2,TRBV4-2,TRBJ2-1,CASSPGGASGTDEQFF,TGTGCCAGCAGCCCCGGGGGAGCTAGCGGGACGGATGAGCAGTTCTTC
.,.,TRBV19,TRBJ1-1,CASTALNTEAFF,TGTGCCAGTACCGCATTGAACACTGAAGCTTTCTTT
once,TRBD2,TRBV7-3,TRBJ2-3,CASSPAAGPQYF,TGTGCCAGCAGCCCAGCAGCGGGGCCACAGTATTTT
.,TRBD1,TRBV7-8,TRBJ2-3,CASTTPRDRFTDTQYF,TGTGCCAGCACCACTCCCCGGGACAGGTTCACAGATACGCAGTATTTT
.,TRBD2,TRBV29-1,TRBJ2-7,CSVAGVGTSYEQYF,TGCAGCGTTGCGGGGGTGGGGACTAGCTACGAGCAGTACTTC
.,TRBD2,TRBV18,TRBJ2-5,CASSPVPGLAGGGETQYF,TGTGCCAGCTCACCAGTCCCGGGACTAGCGGGAGGCGGTGAGACCCAGTACTTC
.,.,TRBV7-7,TRBJ2-1,CASSSTRGSYNEQFF,TGTGCTAGCAGCTCGACGCGTGGCTCCTACAATGAGCAGTTCTTC
.,.,TRBV28,TRBJ1-3,CASSSVLGGSSGNTIYF,TGTGCCAGCAGCTCCGTATTGGGTGGCAGCTCTGGAAACACCATATATTTT
.,.,TRBV15,TRBJ2-7,CATSRAGAQDEQYF,TGTGCCACCAGCAGAGCGGGGGCGCAGGACGAGCAGTACTTC
.,TRBD2,TRBV9,TRBJ2-2,CASSVSLAGVATGELFF,TGTGCCAGCAGCGTCTCCTTAGCGGGAGTCGCCACCGGGGAGCTGTTTTTT
.,.,TRBV5-1,TRBJ2-1,CASSLLAEDNEQFF,TGCGCCAGCAGCTTGCTGGCGGAGGACAATGAGCAGTTCTTC
.,TRBD1,TRBV6-4,TRBJ2-7,CASSPRDRRYEQYF,TGTGCCAGCAGTCCGAGGGACAGGCGCTACGAGCAGTACTTC
.,TRBD1,TRBV28,TRBJ1-1,CASSQGPGGRSEAFF,TGTGCCAGCAGTCAGGGCCCAGGGGGCCGTAGTGAAGCTTTCTTT
.,.,TRBV4-1,TRBJ1-5,CASSQDGRLWGNQPQHF,TGCGCCAGCAGCCAAGATGGGAGGTTATGGGGCAATCAGCCCCAGCATTTT
.,TRBD1,TRBV9,TRBJ1-2,CASSQSSGGGYTF,TGTGCCAGCAGCCAGTCGTCAGGGGGTGGCTACACCTTC
.,TRBD1,TRBV5-4,TRBJ1-2,CASSWGTGDYGYTF,TGTGCCAGCAGCTGGGGGACAGGTGACTATGGCTACACCTTC
.,TRBD1,TRBV19,TRBJ2-5,CASRDSRREETQYF,TGTGCCAGCCGGGACAGTAGAAGAGAAGAGACCCAGTACTTC
.,TRBD2,TRBV9,TRBJ2-1,CASSVDTLAGSEQFF,TGTGCCAGCAGCGTAGACACGCTAGCGGGAAGCGAGCAGTTCTTC